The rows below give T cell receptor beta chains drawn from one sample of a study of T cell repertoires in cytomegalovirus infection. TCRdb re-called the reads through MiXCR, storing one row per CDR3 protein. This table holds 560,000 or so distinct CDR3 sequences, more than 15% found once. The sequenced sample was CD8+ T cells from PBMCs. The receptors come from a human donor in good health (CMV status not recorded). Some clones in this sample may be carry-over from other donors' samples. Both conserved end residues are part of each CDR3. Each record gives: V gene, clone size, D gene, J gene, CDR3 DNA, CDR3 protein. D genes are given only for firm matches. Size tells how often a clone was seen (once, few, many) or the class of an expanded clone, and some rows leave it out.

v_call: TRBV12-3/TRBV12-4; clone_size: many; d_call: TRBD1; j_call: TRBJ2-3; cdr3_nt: TGTGCCAGCAGTTTATCAGGGGGCAGGGCAGATACGCAGTATTTT; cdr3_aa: CASSLSGGRADTQYF
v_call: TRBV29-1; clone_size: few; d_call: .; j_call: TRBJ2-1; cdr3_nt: TGCAGCGTTGAAGGGGGGCCTACGAGCATCTCGGGTGAGCAGTTCTTC; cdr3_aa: CSVEGGPTSISGEQFF
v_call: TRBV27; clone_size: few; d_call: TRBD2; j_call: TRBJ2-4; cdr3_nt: TGTGCCAGCAGTCCCCGGGGGGGTTCAAACATTCAGTACTTC; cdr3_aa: CASSPRGGSNIQYF
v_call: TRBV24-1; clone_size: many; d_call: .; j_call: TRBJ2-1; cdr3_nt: TGTGCCACCAGTGATTTCCCTTCAGGGCACAATGAGCAGTTCTTC; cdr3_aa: CATSDFPSGHNEQFF
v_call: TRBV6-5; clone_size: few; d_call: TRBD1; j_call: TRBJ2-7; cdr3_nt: TGTGCCAGCAGTTACAAGGGGGCATACGAGCAGTACTTC; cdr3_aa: CASSYKGAYEQYF
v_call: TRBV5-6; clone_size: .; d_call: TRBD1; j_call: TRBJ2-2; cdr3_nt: TGTGCCAGCGGACAAGACAGGGCCACCGGGGAGCTGTTTTTT; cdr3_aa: CASGQDRATGELFF
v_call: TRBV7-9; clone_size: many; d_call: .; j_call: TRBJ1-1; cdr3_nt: TGTGCCAGCAGCGGCCTGACAACAACCGTAGCTTTCTTT; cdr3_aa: CASSGLTTTVAFF
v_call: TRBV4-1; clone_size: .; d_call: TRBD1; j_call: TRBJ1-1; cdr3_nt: TGCGCCAGCAGAGGACAGGGTCACACTGAAGCTTTCTTT; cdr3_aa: CASRGQGHTEAFF
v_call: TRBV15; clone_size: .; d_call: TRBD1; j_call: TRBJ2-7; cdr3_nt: TGTGTCACCAGCATGACAGGGGGAGGATCGTACGAGCAGTACTTC; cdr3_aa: CVTSMTGGGSYEQYF
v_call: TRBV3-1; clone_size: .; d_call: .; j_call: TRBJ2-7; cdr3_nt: TGTGCCAGCAGCCAAGATCTACCGGGGGGCGCGTTGGGTGAGCAGTACTTC; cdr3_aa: CASSQDLPGGALGEQYF
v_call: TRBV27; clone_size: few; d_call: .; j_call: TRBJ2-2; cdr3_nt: TGTGCCAGCAGGCACACCGGGGAGCTGTTTTTT; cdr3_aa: CASRHTGELFF
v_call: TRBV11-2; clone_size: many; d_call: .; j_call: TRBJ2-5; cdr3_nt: TGTGCCAGCAGCTTACCACCAGGGCTCAAAAGGGAAGAGACCCAGTACTTC; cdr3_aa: CASSLPPGLKREETQYF
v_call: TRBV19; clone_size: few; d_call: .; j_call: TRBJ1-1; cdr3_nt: TGTGCCAGTTCGGACAGCGGAGGTTCTGAAGCTTTCTTT; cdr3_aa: CASSDSGGSEAFF
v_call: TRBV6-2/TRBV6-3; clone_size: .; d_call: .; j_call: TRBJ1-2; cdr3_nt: TGTGCCAGCAGTTACAGTACGGAGATTGGTTATGTCTACACCTTC; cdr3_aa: CASSYSTEIGYVYTF
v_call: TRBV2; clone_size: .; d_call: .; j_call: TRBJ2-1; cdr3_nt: TGTGCCAGCAGTCAGGAGCTCGAAACCGTCTACAATGAGCAGTTCTTC; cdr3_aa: CASSQELETVYNEQFF
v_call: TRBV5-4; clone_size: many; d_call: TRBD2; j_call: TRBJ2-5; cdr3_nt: TGTGCCAGCAGCTTGTATAGCGGGGGCCAAGAGACCCAGTACTTC; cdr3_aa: CASSLYSGGQETQYF
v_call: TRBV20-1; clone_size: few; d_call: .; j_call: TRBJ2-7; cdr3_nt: TGCAGTGCTAGAGATCCCACATACGAGCAGTACTTC; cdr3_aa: CSARDPTYEQYF
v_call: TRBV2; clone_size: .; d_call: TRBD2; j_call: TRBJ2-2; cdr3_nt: TGTGCCAGCGTACCCGGGGTGGGAGGGACCGGGGAGCTGTTTTTT; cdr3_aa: CASVPGVGGTGELFF
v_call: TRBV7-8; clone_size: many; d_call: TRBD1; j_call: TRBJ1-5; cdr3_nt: TGTGCCAGCAGCTTAAGCCAAACAGGGGCCAATCAGCCCCAGCATTTT; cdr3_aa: CASSLSQTGANQPQHF
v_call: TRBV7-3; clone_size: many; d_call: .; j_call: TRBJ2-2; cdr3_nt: TGTGCCAGCAGCTTAAGTGCCTGGGGGACCGGGGAGCTGTTTTTT; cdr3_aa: CASSLSAWGTGELFF
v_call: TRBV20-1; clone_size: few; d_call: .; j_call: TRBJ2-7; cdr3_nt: TGCAGTGCTAGGGATGGGATCTCCTACGAGCAGTACTTC; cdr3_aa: CSARDGISYEQYF
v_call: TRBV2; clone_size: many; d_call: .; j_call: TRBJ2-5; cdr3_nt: TGTGCCAGCAGGCGAAAACAGCCCCAAGAGACCCAGTACTTC; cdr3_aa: CASRRKQPQETQYF
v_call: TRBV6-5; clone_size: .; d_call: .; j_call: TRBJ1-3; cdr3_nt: TGTGCCATCCCCCCGGGCTCTGGAAACACCATATATTTT; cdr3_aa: CAIPPGSGNTIYF
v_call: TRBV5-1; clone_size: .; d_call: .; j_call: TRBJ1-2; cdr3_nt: TGCGCCAGCAGCTTGGGGGTCCGGAGGAGGTATGGCTACACCTTC; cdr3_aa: CASSLGVRRRYGYTF
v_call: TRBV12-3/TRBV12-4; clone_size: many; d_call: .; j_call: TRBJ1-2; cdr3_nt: TGTGCCAGCAGAACCTCCTTCTGGGACACGGGGTCTTATTTGGATGGCTACACCTTC; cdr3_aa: CASRTSFWDTGSYLDGYTF
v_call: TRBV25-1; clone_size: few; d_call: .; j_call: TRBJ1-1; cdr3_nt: TGTGCCAGCAGTGTCTATACGGGGGGCGTAATGAACACTGAAGCTTTCTTT; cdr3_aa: CASSVYTGGVMNTEAFF
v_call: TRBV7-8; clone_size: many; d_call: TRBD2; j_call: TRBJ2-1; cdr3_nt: TGTGCCACTGGGACTAGCGGTTACAATGAGCAGTTCTTC; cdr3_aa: CATGTSGYNEQFF
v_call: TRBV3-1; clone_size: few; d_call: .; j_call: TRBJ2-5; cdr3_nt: TGTGCCAGCAGCCAAGAGGGGGCAGGGCAAGAGACCCAGTACTTC; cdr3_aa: CASSQEGAGQETQYF
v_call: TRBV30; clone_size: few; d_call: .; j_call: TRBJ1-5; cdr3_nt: TGTGCCTGGAGCGCGGTCGGGAGGGGGCAGCCCCAGCATTTT; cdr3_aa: CAWSAVGRGQPQHF
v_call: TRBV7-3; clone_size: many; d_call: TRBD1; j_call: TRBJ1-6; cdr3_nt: TGTGCCAGCAGCCCGACGGGACAGAAGAATTCACCCCTCCACTTT; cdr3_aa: CASSPTGQKNSPLHF
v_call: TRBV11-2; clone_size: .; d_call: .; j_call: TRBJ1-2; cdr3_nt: TGTGCCAGCAGCTTAGATATGCTCGGCCGCCTCGATGGCTACACCTTC; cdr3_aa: CASSLDMLGRLDGYTF